Presented here are 13 T cell receptor beta chains from one specimen sequenced in a study. MiXCR, applied by TCRdb to the RT-PCR reads, yields one record per CDR3 protein. The profile covers about 680,000 distinct CDR3 sequences, with 13% to 15% appearing a single time and just over 3.5% taken by the ten largest. The sample was memory CD4+ T cells from blood. Every receptor here comes from a female donor in good health, serving as a healthy control.

V usage is TRBV20-1 and J usage is TRBJ2-1, with D possibly being TRBD1 (5 bases). Germline CDR1 is DFQATT and CDR2 is SNEGSKA (reference sequence). V was shortened by 6 bases and J by 6 bases, with 12 bases between the two germline ends. CDR3 length: 12 residues. In nucleotides, the CDR3 is TGCAGTGCAAGGGGTCAACTCAATGAGCAGTTCTTC. Amino acids: CSARGQLNEQFF.

The chain combines TRBV6-2 or TRBV6-3 with TRBJ2-1; D perhaps matches TRBD1 (6 bases). The CDR3 consists of 11 residues. Trimming removed 5 bases from V and 11 bases from J, with 10 bases in between. Germline V gene data show CDR1 as MNHEY and CDR2 as SVGEGT. In nucleotides, the CDR3 is TGTGCCAGCAGTACCGGACAGAAGCAGTTCTTC. Translated: CASSTGQKQFF.

The chain uses TRBV18 and TRBJ2-1; 9 bases are a match to TRBD1. Germline CDR1 is KGHSH and CDR2 is LQKENI. The CDR3 consists of 13 residues. The ends lost 5 bases at V and 8 bases at J; junction bases unmatched: 4. The CDR3 region has the DNA TGTGCCAGCTCATCAAGGACAGGGGATGAGCAGTTCTTC. Amino acids: CASSSRTGDEQFF.

The chain couples TRBV6-5 to TRBJ2-6, with 8 bases fitting TRBD1. Germline loops: CDR1 MNHEY, CDR2 SVGAGI. This CDR3 region has 16 residues. V dropped 8 bases and J dropped 0; count of bases not matched to a gene: 6. DNA of the CDR3: TGTGCCAGCCGTATACAGGGGGGCTCTGGGGCCAACGTCCTGACTTTC. This translates into CASRIQGGSGANVLTF.

The chain uses TRBV10-3 and TRBJ1-2; a weak D match, TRBD1 (5 bases). Germline assignment: CDR1 ENHRY and CDR2 SYGVKD. With 4 bases removed from V and 6 bases from J, the gap between germline ends came to 15 bases. The CDR3 is made up of 14 amino acids. The CDR3 DNA reads as TGTGCCATCAGTGTGAATCAGAGGGACGATGGCTACACCTTC. It translates to CAISVNQRDDGYTF.

This clonotype came up many times. This rearrangement joins TRBV20-1 to TRBJ2-1; the match to TRBD2 covers 9 bases. The CDR3 consists of 15 residues. Germline V gene data show CDR1 as DFQATT and CDR2 as SNEGSKA (reference sequence). V gave up 4 bases and J gave up 4 bases; unmatched junction bases: 8. CDR3 coding DNA: TGCAGTGCTAACGGCCTAGCGGGATCGTACAATGAGCAGTTCTTC. It yields the protein CSANGLAGSYNEQFF.

The chain employs TRBV11-2 and TRBJ2-7; D ambiguous. Germline V gene sequence: CDR1 SGHAT, CDR2 FQNNGV. Deletions cut 4 bases from V and 4 bases from J, with 11 bases between. The CDR3 spans 13 residues. CDR3 sequence (DNA): TGTGCCAGCAGCTCGTGGAACAAGTACGAGCAGTACTTC. It specifies CASSSWNKYEQYF.

This clonotype was seen a few times. This chain uses TRBV7-8 with TRBJ1-6; 9 positions match TRBD1. The V gene end was trimmed by 5 bases and the J gene end by 9 bases; junction bases not matched to a gene: 14. The CDR3 sequence is 17 residues long. In germline, CDR1 is SGHVS, CDR2 FQNEAQ. Written as DNA, the CDR3 is TGTGCCAGCAGCCCCTACCCCGGGGGACAGGGCGGTTCACCCCTCCACTTT. This translates into CASSPYPGGQGGSPLHF.

This clonotype was picked up many times. The chain links TRBV15 to TRBJ2-1, with D uncertain. Trimming stripped 1 base from V and 9 bases from J, with 13 bases between. From germline, CDR1 is LNHNV and CDR2 YYDKDF (reference sequence). This CDR3 is 14 amino acids long. CDR3 protein: CATSRAQAWGEQFF. CDR3 DNA: TGTGCCACCAGCAGAGCCCAGGCCTGGGGTGAGCAGTTCTTC.

This clonotype was counted a few times. The CDR3 spells CASSRGEDTEAFF. As DNA, the CDR3 is TGTGCCAGCAGCCGGGGTGAGGACACTGAAGCTTTCTTT. This sequence joins TRBV7-3 and TRBJ1-1, with D unresolved. Trimming left V 5 bases short and J 3 bases short, with 10 bases between. Germline lookup yields CDR1 SGHTA and CDR2 FQGTGA. The CDR3 is made up of 13 amino acids.

This clonotype has a count of ten or more. V is TRBV20-1 and J is TRBJ1-1; D is unclear. The CDR3 length is 11 residues. Germline V CDR1 and CDR2: DFQATT, SNEGSKA (reference sequence). CDR3 DNA sequence: TGCAGGGCGCTTGATGGCACTGAAGCTTTCTTT. This codes for CRALDGTEAFF.

This clonotype was detected a few times. The rearrangement links TRBV9 to TRBJ1-3, with unresolved D. Germline V gene data show CDR1 as SGDLS and CDR2 as YYNGEE. This CDR3 has 13 amino acids. Deletions cut 6 bases from V and 1 base from J, with 8 bases between. The CDR3 loop is CASNPGSGNTIYF. For the CDR3, the DNA is TGTGCCAGCAACCCGGGGTCTGGAAACACCATATATTTT.

This clonotype was detected a few times. The chain couples TRBV7-2 to TRBJ2-5; D is uncertain. V was pared by 6 bases and J by 3 bases, with 11 bases between. Germline values: CDR1 SGHTA, CDR2 FQGNSA. This CDR3 spans 13 amino acids. CDR3 bases: TGTGCCAGCAGGGACGAGACGAAAGAGACCCAGTACTTC. Translation: CASRDETKETQYF.